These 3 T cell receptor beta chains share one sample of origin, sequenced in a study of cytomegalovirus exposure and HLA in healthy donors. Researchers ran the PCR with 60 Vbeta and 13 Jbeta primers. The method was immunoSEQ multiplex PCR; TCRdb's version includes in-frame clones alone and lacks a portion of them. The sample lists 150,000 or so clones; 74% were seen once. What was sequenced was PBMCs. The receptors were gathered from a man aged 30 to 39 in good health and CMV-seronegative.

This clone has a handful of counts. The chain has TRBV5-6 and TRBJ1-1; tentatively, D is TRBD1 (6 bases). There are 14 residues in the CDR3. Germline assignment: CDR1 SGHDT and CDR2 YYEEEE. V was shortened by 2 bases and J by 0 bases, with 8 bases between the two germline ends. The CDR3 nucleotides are TGTGCCAGCAGCTTCAGGGGTCTGAACACTGAAGCTTTCTTT. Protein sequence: CASSFRGLNTEAFF.

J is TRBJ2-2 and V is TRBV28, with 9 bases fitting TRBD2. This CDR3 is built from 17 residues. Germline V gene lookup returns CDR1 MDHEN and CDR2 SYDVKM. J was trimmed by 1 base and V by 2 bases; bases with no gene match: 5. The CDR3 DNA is TGTGCCAGCAGTTTAGCGGGTAGCGGGGGGAACACCGGGGAGCTGTTTTTT. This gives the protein CASSLAGSGGNTGELFF. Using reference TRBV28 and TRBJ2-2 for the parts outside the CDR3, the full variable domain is DVKVTQSSRYLVKRTGEKVFLECVQDMDHENMFWYRQDPGLGLRLIYFSYDVKMKEKGDIPEGYSVSREKKERFSLILESASTNQTSMYLCASSLAGSGGNTGELFFGEGSRLTVL.

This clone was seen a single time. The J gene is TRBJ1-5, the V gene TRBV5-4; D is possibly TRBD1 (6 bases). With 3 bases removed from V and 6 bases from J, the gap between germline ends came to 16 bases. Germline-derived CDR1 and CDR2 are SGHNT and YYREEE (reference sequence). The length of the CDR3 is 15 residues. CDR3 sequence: CASSWQGSEAQPQHF. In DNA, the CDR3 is TGTGCCAGCAGCTGGCAGGGGAGCGAAGCTCAGCCCCAGCATTTT.